A single sample is the source of the 11 T cell receptor beta chains below, sequenced in a study of graft-versus-host responses after intestinal transplantation. Their antigens remain unidentified. Data came from immunoSEQ multiplex PCR; TCRdb stores just in-frame clones and leaves some out. The sample records under 130,000 clones, under 95% being singletons. The sample in question was unstimulated CD8+ T cells sorted from spleen or lymph node cells, obtained before intestinal transplant. These receptors all come from a human donor who received an intestinal transplant.

The chain links TRBV5-4 to TRBJ2-7, with unresolved D. Deletions cut 1 base from V and 4 bases from J, with 6 bases between. Looked up from germline, CDR1 is SGHNT and CDR2 is YYREEE (reference sequence). This CDR3 is 12 amino acids long. The CDR3 region has the DNA TGTGCCAGCAGCTTGTCTGGTTACGAGCAGTACTTC. Its translation: CASSLSGYEQYF.

The rearrangement joins TRBV4-1 to TRBJ1-2; tentatively, D is TRBD1 (5 bases). The CDR3 spans 15 residues. Germline loops: CDR1 MGHRA, CDR2 YSYEKL. Between the trimmed V and J ends, which lost 1 base and 5 bases, there was a span of 14 bases. The CDR3, as DNA: TGCGCCAGCAGCCAAGTGAATGGCAGGGATTATGGCTACACCTTC. This translates into CASSQVNGRDYGYTF.

This chain uses TRBV5-4 with TRBJ2-7; no firm D call. CDR3 length equals 16 residues. V lost 1 base, J lost 2 bases, and 16 bases lay in between. Germline CDR1 is SGHNT and CDR2 is YYREEE (reference sequence). DNA of the CDR3: TGTGCCAGCAGCTTGAGATGGAAGGGCACTACCTACGAGCAGTACTTC. It yields the protein CASSLRWKGTTYEQYF.

The V and J genes are TRBV30 and TRBJ1-2; weak D call: TRBD1 (5 bases). V dropped 2 bases and J dropped 8 bases, with 9 bases sitting between them. The CDR3 consists of 11 residues. Germline CDR1 GTSNPN, CDR2 SVGIG (reference sequence). In nucleotides, the CDR3 is TGTGCCTGGAGTAGCGGGGACGGCTACACCTTC. It translates to CAWSSGDGYTF.

This chain links TRBV10-1 with TRBJ2-7, with 7 bases lining up with TRBD1. The J segment lost 6 bases and the V segment lost 3 bases, leaving 5 bases of the junction unmatched. Germline V gives CDR1 WNHNN, CDR2 SYGVQD (reference sequence). The CDR3 has 13 amino acids. The CDR3 loop reads CASSEGTASEQYF. DNA of the CDR3: TGCGCCAGCAGTGAAGGGACAGCCTCCGAGCAGTACTTC.

The rearrangement uses TRBV5-6 and TRBJ1-5; 7 positions agree with TRBD1. The V segment lost 3 bases and the J segment 4 bases; nucleotides outside the gene matches: 4. CDR3 length: 14 amino acids. The germline V gene has CDR1 SGHDT and CDR2 YYEEEE. The CDR3 region has the DNA TGTGCCAGCAGCTCTGACAGGGAGAATCAGCCCCAGCATTTT. It encodes CASSSDRENQPQHF.

This chain joins TRBV20-1 and TRBJ1-1; D gene unclear. CDR1 is DFQATT and CDR2 is SNEGSKA in the germline V gene (reference sequence). The CDR3 covers 10 residues. V lost 6 bases and J 1 base, leaving 3 bases between the germline ends. The CDR3 coding sequence is TGCAGTGCGGAGAACACTGAAGCTTTCTTT. Residues: CSAENTEAFF.

The chain combines TRBV15 with TRBJ2-7; D ambiguous. The CDR3 is made up of 13 amino acids. The V and J ends lost 0 bases and 4 bases respectively, with 7 bases between them. Germline V lookup: CDR1 LNHNV, CDR2 YYDKDF (reference sequence). The CDR3 loop is CATSRDSIYEQYF. In nucleotides, the CDR3 is TGTGCCACCAGCAGAGATAGCATTTACGAGCAGTACTTC.

V gene TRBV5-1 combines with J gene TRBJ1-5; 8 positions agree with TRBD1. The trim removed 4 bases at V and 2 bases at J, leaving 8 bases unmatched. This CDR3 is built from 16 residues. The germline V gene has CDR1 SGHRS and CDR2 YFSETQ. The CDR3 DNA sequence: TGCGCCAGCAGCCCCGGATGGGGACAGGGCAATCAGCCCCAGCATTTT. Protein product: CASSPGWGQGNQPQHF. Based on the CDR3 plus reference TRBV5-1 and TRBJ1-5, the full variable domain is KAGVTQTPRYLIKTRGQQVTLSCSPISGHRSVSWYQQTPGQGLQFLFEYFSETQRNKGNFPGRFSGRQFSNSRSEMNVSTLELGDSALYLCASSPGWGQGNQPQHFGDGTRLSIL.

This clone was found once. The chain is built from TRBV19 and TRBJ1-1, with a possible D match to TRBD1 (6 bases). V was trimmed by 0 bases and J by 4 bases, leaving 12 bases between them. The CDR3 is 15 amino acids. Per germline, CDR1 LNHDA and CDR2 SQIVND (reference sequence). The CDR3 region is CASSIDLGGVTEAFF. CDR3 nucleotides: TGTGCCAGTAGTATAGATCTCGGGGGCGTCACTGAAGCTTTCTTT.

The chain recombines TRBV4-1 with TRBJ2-2; TRBD1 matches at 7 bases. With V trimmed by 2 bases and J by 7 bases, 13 bases remained unmatched. Germline V gives CDR1 MGHRA, CDR2 YSYEKL. The CDR3 spans 17 residues. The CDR3 bases are TGCGCCAGCAGCCAAAAGGCGATCCAGGGGGAGAACGGGGAGCTGTTTTTT. Translating gives CASSQKAIQGENGELFF.